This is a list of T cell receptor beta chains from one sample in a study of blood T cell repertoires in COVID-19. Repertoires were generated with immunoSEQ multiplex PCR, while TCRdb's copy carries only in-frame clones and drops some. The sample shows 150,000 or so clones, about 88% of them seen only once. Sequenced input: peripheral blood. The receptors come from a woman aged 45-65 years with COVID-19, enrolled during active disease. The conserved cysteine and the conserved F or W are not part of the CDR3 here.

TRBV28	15	ASSAPGAGSLGNTIY
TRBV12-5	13	ATHLRGYSNQPQH
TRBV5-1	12	ASSATGATYEQY
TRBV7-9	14	ASSDTRGDRENGYT
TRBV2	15	ASSRWTSGTSTDTQY
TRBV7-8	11	ASSLRGTYEQY
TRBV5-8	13	ASSSTGQGAGEQY
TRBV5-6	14	ASSLAGQQINEKLF
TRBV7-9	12	ASSKQGANYEQY
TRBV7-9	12	ASSFSTVSYEQY
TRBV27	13	ASSGLAGAYNEQF
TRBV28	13	ASSKTGVGQETQY
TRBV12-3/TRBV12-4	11	ASSLLSRDTQY
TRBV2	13	ASSPGQGHTDTQY
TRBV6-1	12	ASSERGGNTEAF
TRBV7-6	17	ASSLPPGQGMLAGNTIY
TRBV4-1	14	ASSQGRGTLQETQY
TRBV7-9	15	ASSRVGGVDGANVLT
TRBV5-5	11	ASSLDRVQPQH
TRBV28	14	ASSLIYRGLGNIQY
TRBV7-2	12	ASSWGQGVEKLF
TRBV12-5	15	ASGFFGTGLSQETQY
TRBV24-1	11	ATSPQGSYEQY
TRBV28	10	ASSLSTSEAF
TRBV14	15	ASSQGTRDKTYNEQF
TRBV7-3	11	ASSSDSNTEAF
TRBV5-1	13	ASSLVAGTGNTIY
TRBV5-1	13	ASSLTGGSYNEQF
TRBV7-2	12	ASSSGFSGNTIY
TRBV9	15	ASSAWGTPDSGNTIY
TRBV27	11	ASSLSGVDTQY
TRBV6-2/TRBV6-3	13	ASSYPERFIYEQY
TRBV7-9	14	ASSSGTSSRGNEQF
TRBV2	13	ASREGLAVTDTQY
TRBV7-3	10	ANTSGQETQY
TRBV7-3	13	ASKNPGQDTGELF
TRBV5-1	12	ASSGGTGAYEQY
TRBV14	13	ASSPLGQVSYGYT
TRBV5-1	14	ASSLAEKGLAGELF
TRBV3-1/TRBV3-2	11	ASSLSGVVEAF
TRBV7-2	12	ASSPMTNNYGYT
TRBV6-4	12	ASTRWQYHQPQH